In its sample, the clone carrying this T cell receptor beta chain was seen a few times. Its target is not known. Sequenced by immunoSEQ multiplex PCR; TCRdb stores in-frame clones only, minus some. Of fewer than 5,500 clones listed, roughly two thirds are singletons. These data belong to a study of graft-versus-host responses after intestinal transplantation. Overall study context: The study gave all recipients anti-thymocyte globulin induction, then tacrolimus and steroids for about 3 years. General observations from the study: The study associated peak circulating GvH clone levels with early post-transplant HvG declines. Some GvH clones appeared in ileal mucosa or blood before recipient bone marrow. Clonal ratios of graft-versus-host to host-versus-graft in allografts were high for patients exhibiting graft-donor T cell macrochimerism.

This sequence was found in a human patient who received an intestinal transplant, so some T cells may come from the graft donor. This material consisted of PBMCs, taken 510 to 550 days after intestinal transplant.

This CDR3 reads CASSLRGTDYEQYF. The CDR3 DNA sequence: TGTGCCAGCAGCCTTAGGGGGACGGATTACGAGCAGTACTTC. The J gene is TRBJ2-7, the V gene TRBV5-4, with D possibly matching TRBD1 (6 bases). The CDR3 runs to 14 residues. The V end lost 4 bases, the J end lost 4 bases, and 15 bases lay between the germline ends. Germline V gene lookup returns CDR1 SGHNT and CDR2 YYREEE (reference sequence).